This T cell receptor beta chain was captured by sequencing in a study of control samples from healthy donors and cancer patients. The germline V gene has CDR1 MNHEY and CDR2 SVGEGT. The CDR3 is made up of 12 amino acids. The germline V and J ends were trimmed by 2 bases and 6 bases, with 8 bases remaining between them. This clone was picked up many times. Other nucleotide sequences in the sample specify the same CDR3. Clones were sequenced by immunoSEQ multiplex PCR, and TCRdb holds only the in-frame ones, with some missing. The sample records 100,000 or so clones, roughly 80% being singletons. Sequencing input: blood. The J gene is TRBJ2-7, the V gene TRBV6-2 or TRBV6-3; D unresolved. The clonotype comes from a woman in her fifties or sixties in good health. CDR3 DNA sequence: TGTGCCAGCAGTTACGGGCGAGTCGAGCAGTACTTC. This translates into CASSYGRVEQYF.